This T cell receptor beta chain was sequenced in a study of T cells expressing NK-cell markers. The overall study: Cells sorted as CD3+CD56+NKG2C+, CD3+CD56+NKG2C- and CD3+CD56-NKG2C+ T cells supplied the TCR beta repertoires.

TCR beta libraries carry UMIs added by 5'RACE template switching. TCRdb reprocessed the 5' RACE reads and keeps a single row for each CDR3 protein, giving no DNA. The listing records some 300,000 distinct CDR3 sequences. Points on this clonotype: What it recognizes is unknown.

Study conclusions and caveats: One observes that, in a handful of donors, these clonotypes were also the leading ones within the CD3+CD56-NKG2C+ fraction.

The specimen sequenced was blood T cells: a sorted CD56 or NKG2C T cell subset, CD4+ or CD8+ T cells, or bulk PBMC T cells (not recorded which). The receptor comes from a man aged 18 to 30 in good health.

The CDR3: CASSLRRGNQPQHF. The rearrangement links TRBV7-2 to TRBJ1-5. This CDR3 is built from 14 residues. The germline CDR1 and CDR2 sequences are SGHTA and FQGNSA.